These 16 T cell receptor beta chains were sequenced from one sample in a study of blood T cell repertoires in COVID-19. Measured with immunoSEQ multiplex PCR; TCRdb has only the in-frame clones, and not every one. The data show around 58,000 clones, about nine tenths seen once. Sample: peripheral blood. The receptors originated from a human donor in a cohort sampled during active COVID-19.

J is TRBJ2-1 and V is TRBV5-3; the D gene is possibly TRBD1 (5 bases). TRBV5-3 is reported as an ORF; its role is uncertain. Deletions cut 2 bases from V and 2 bases from J, with 11 bases between. The CDR3 extends over 15 amino acids. For the CDR3, the DNA is TGTGCCAGAAGCTTTGGCCGCAGGGCCTACAATGAGCAGTTCTTC. It is translated as CARSFGRRAYNEQFF.

The V call is TRBV7-8, the J call TRBJ1-2; weak D call: TRBD1 (6 bases). The CDR3 consists of 13 residues. The V gene's germline CDR1 is SGHVS and CDR2 FQNEAQ. With 6 bases removed from V and 4 bases from J, the gap between germline ends came to 12 bases. The CDR3 DNA sequence: TGTGCCAGCAGTTCGGACAGAAGCTATGGCTACACCTTC. The encoded protein is CASSSDRSYGYTF.

The V gene is TRBV28, the J gene TRBJ1-6, with 7 bases that match TRBD1. With V trimmed by 3 bases and J by 5 bases, 4 bases remained unmatched. Germline assignment: CDR1 MDHEN and CDR2 SYDVKM. This CDR3 has 15 residues. The DNA for the CDR3 is TGTGCCAGCAGTTTTGTGGGACAGAATAATTCACCCCTCCACTTT. Encoded protein: CASSFVGQNNSPLHF.

The chain is built from TRBV7-2 and TRBJ2-4, with TRBD2 as a possible D gene (6 bases). The CDR3 runs to 15 residues. Trimming removed 1 base from V and 2 bases from J, with 9 bases in between. Germline V gives CDR1 SGHTA, CDR2 FQGNSA. Here the CDR3 reads CASSLGTMTKNIQYF. DNA of the CDR3: TGTGCCAGCAGCTTAGGGACTATGACCAAAAACATTCAGTACTTC.

The V call is TRBV18, the J call TRBJ1-1, with D perhaps TRBD1 (6 bases). Trimming shortened V by 4 bases and J by 8 bases, and 17 bases separated the two germline ends. CDR1 and CDR2 (germline): KGHSH, LQKENI. The CDR3 extends over 14 amino acids. CDR3 sequence (DNA): TGTGCCAGCTCACACATTGACAGGCGTGGGGAAGCTTTCTTT. This gives the protein CASSHIDRRGEAFF.

The chain joins TRBV7-2 to TRBJ1-2; 7 positions match TRBD1. This CDR3 spans 13 amino acids. V lost 5 bases, J lost 8 bases, and 8 bases stayed unmatched. Germline V gene data show CDR1 as SGHTA and CDR2 as FQGNSA. The CDR3 region is CASSTRQGDGYTF. The CDR3 DNA reads as TGTGCCAGCAGCACCAGACAGGGTGACGGCTACACCTTC.

This rearrangement joins TRBV6-5 to TRBJ2-3; D is undetermined. Germline V gene lookup returns CDR1 MNHEY and CDR2 SVGAGI. This CDR3 contains 12 residues. The V end was cut by 6 bases, the J end by 7 bases, with 11 bases between. This CDR3 is CASSSPSNTQYF. The CDR3 DNA is TGTGCCAGCAGCTCCCCTAGTAATACGCAGTATTTT.

This clone was detected only once. This chain connects TRBV7-2 to TRBJ1-3; the D gene is possibly TRBD1 (6 bases). The CDR3 is made up of 12 amino acids. CDR1 SGHTA and CDR2 FQGNSA come from the germline V gene. V was trimmed by 6 bases and J by 4 bases, leaving 7 bases between them. CDR3 sequence reads: CASRQGGNTIYF. CDR3 coding DNA: TGTGCCAGCAGGCAGGGGGGAAACACCATATATTTT.

The chain joins TRBV19 to TRBJ2-1, with 11 bases identical to TRBD2. The CDR3 is 16 amino acids. Trimming at V came to 6 bases and at J to 7 bases, leaving 11 bases not matched to a gene. Germline CDR1 LNHDA, CDR2 SQIVND (reference sequence). CDR3 bases: TGTGCCAGTAGCTTGAGACTAGCGGGAAGAGGAAATGAGCAGTTCTTC. It is translated as CASSLRLAGRGNEQFF. Full variable domain (missing parts from reference TRBV19 and TRBJ2-1): DGGITQSPKYLFRKEGQNVTLSCEQNLNHDAMYWYRQDPGQGLRLIYYSQIVNDFQKGDIAEGYSVSREKKESFPLTVTSAQKNPTAFYLCASSLRLAGRGNEQFFGPGTRLTVL.

The chain employs TRBV27 and TRBJ2-7, with a tentative D call TRBD1 (6 bases). CDR1 is MNHEY and CDR2 is SMNVEV in the germline V gene (reference sequence). The CDR3 loop spans 16 amino acids. The V gene lost 5 bases and the J gene lost 0 bases, with 17 bases spanning the gap. The CDR3 spells CASSPARAGASYEQYF. The CDR3 coding sequence is TGTGCCAGCAGTCCCGCCCGGGCAGGGGCCTCCTACGAGCAGTACTTC.

The chain carries TRBV4-1 and TRBJ1-4; 7 bases are a match to TRBD1. Germline CDR1 is MGHRA and CDR2 is YSYEKL. With V trimmed by 3 bases and J by 5 bases, 6 bases remained unmatched. The CDR3 has 15 residues. The CDR3 nucleotides are TGCGCCAGCAGCCAGGCCGGGACAGTAAATGAAAAACTGTTTTTT. Translating gives CASSQAGTVNEKLFF.

The V and J genes are TRBV19 and TRBJ1-2; weak D call: TRBD1 (6 bases). Germline CDR1 reads LNHDA; CDR2 reads SQIVND (reference sequence). V was pared by 5 bases and J by 6 bases, with 13 bases between. CDR3 length equals 13 residues. As DNA, the CDR3 is TGTGCCAGTAGTCGGACAGCAAGCGATGGCTACACCTTC. Translated: CASSRTASDGYTF.

The J gene is TRBJ2-7, the V gene TRBV19; TRBD2 is a possible D gene (6 bases). Trimming took 7 bases from V and 7 from J, leaving 11 bases between them. The CDR3 loop spans 11 amino acids. Looked up from germline, CDR1 is LNHDA and CDR2 is SQIVND (reference sequence). The CDR3 bases are TGTGCCAGTAATGACGGGAGAGAGCAGTACTTC. Encoded protein: CASNDGREQYF.

The rearrangement links TRBV3-1 (or the pseudogene TRBV3-2) to TRBJ2-1; TRBD2 agrees at 8 bases. There are 17 residues in the CDR3. J lost 8 bases, V lost 6 bases, and 18 bases had no gene match. Germline-derived CDR1 and CDR2 are LGHDT and YNNKEL (reference sequence). The CDR3, as DNA: TGTGCCAGCAGGGGGAGTGCCGGGAGGGCCGGGAGGTATGAGCAGTTCTTC. Translation: CASRGSAGRAGRYEQFF.

V gene TRBV6-5 combines with J gene TRBJ2-5; D perhaps matches TRBD1 (6 bases). The CDR3 has 13 residues. Germline CDR1 is MNHEY and CDR2 is SVGAGI. Trimming pared 5 bases from V and 7 bases from J, leaving 14 bases between. The DNA for the CDR3 is TGTGCCAGCAGTACCCTAGCCAGGGGGACCCAGTACTTC. It specifies CASSTLARGTQYF.

The chain is built from TRBV30 and TRBJ2-1; the match to TRBD2 covers 7 bases. The CDR3 is 17 residues long. CDR1 GTSNPN and CDR2 SVGIG come from the germline V gene (reference sequence). V was clipped by 0 bases and J by 0 bases; unmatched bases: 8. CDR3 nucleotide sequence: TGTGCCTGGAGTGTAGTGACCCTAGCGGACTCCTACAATGAGCAGTTCTTC. Translating gives CAWSVVTLADSYNEQFF.